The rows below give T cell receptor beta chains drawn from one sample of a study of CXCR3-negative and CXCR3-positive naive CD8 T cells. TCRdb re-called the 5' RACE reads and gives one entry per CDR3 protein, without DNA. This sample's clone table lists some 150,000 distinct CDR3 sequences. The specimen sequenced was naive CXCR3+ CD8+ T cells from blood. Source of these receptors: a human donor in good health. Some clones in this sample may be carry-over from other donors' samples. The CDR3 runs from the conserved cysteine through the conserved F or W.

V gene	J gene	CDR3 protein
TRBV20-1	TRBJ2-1	CSTIRSGDNEQFF
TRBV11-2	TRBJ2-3	CASSLWDGFDADTQYF
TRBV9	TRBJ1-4	CASSVGGQGVREKLFF
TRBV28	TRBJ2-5	CASSSRDLLYQETQYF
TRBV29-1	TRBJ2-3	CSVVGGAGTDTQYF
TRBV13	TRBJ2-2	CASSPRGLAGVTGELFF
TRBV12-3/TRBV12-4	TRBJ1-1	CASNFRWNTEAFF
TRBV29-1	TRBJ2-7	CSVGTGWYEQYF
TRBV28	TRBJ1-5	CASRGQGSNQPQHF
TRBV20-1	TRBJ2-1	CSASGGAKNEQFF
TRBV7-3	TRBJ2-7	CASSLYSGRSYEQYF
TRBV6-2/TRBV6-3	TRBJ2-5	CASSPLAGIETQYF
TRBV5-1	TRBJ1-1	CASSSGQTSEAFF
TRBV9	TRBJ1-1	CASSLGPENTEAFF
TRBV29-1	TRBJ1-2	CSVDVRGIYGYTF
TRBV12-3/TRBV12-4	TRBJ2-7	CASSRLEKGDEQYF
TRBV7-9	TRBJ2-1	CASSSTHPGLAGYNEQFF
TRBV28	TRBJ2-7	CASSFPGYEQYF
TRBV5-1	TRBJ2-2	CASSLGPTNTGELFF
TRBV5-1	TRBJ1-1	CASSLEGAEAFF
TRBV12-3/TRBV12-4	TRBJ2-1	CASSTGMVSYNEQFF
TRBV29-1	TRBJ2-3	CSAFAETDTQYF
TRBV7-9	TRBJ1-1	CASSLLVNTEAFF
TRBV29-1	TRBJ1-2	CSVRDPRTYGYTF
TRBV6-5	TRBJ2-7	CASSYGGAHDEQYF
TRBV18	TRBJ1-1	CASSPPGRVTEAFF
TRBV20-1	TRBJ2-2	CSARERAVTGELFF
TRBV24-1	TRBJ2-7	CATSDHTENEQYF
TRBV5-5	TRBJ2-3	CASSLLASGTDTQYF
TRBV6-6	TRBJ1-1	CASSYSAMNTEAFF
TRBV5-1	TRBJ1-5	CASRLGQDSNQPQHF
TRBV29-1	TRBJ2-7	CSVKDSSAYEQYF
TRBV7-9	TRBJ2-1	CASSLGLGEREQFF
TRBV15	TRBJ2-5	CATSSSGTGVGETQDF
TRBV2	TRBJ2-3	CASSEAGTGGTDTQYF